This T cell receptor (beta chain) was profiled in a study of human thymus T cells (dated by TCRdb to the early 2020s). About the investigation overall: The study used 7 or 8 infant thymus samples plus four related peripheral blood samples to characterize TCR alpha and beta repertoires. Donor ages ranging from roughly 6 to 244 days were recorded, and six or seven male and a couple of female infants were included in the cohort. Points the paper makes about the study in general: The related research found that thymic TCR repertoires overlapped highly between unrelated individuals. On average, thymus samples yielded some 810,000 unique TCRB clonotypes, whereas blood samples yielded 75,000 to 95,000. Both the thymic and the peripheral blood repertoires appeared to show biased V and J gene segment usage.

The germline V gene encodes CDR1 MNHEY and CDR2 SMNVEV (reference sequence). The CDR3, from cysteine to phenylalanine, totals 17 residues. Only the CDR3 portion is preserved as DNA: 51 bases, with reading frame beginning at the first base. Here V drops 2 bases and J drops 4 bases, and the junction holds 11 bases not matched to any gene. Thymus tissue was obtained as surgical resects removed during corrective cardiac surgery. The donors were immunologically healthy infants in Finland who had open corrective cardiac surgery for congenital heart defects. Thymocytes were released mechanically from tissue and stored at -70 °C as pellets of roughly 9-32 million cells. A QIAsymphony instrument was used to extract genomic DNA from frozen cell pellets. Using the immunoSEQ multiplex PCR assay, the TCRB and TCRAD loci were amplified from a standardized quantity of quality-controlled genomic DNA. The amplicons spanned the V(D)J region and were long enough to cover the CDR3 and allow V and J genes to be identified. Amplicon sequencing was performed on an Illumina platform through the commercial immunoSEQ service. Concerning the study's data processing: Corrections for primer bias and sequencing errors followed previously described methods, while TCRAD and TCRB definitions were based on the IMGT database. The repertoires were analysed using immunoSEQ Analyzer 3.0 and VDJTools for basic statistics, V/J segment usage, diversity estimates, rarefaction and pairwise overlap. Diversity was estimated with Chao1, ChaoE, Efron-Thisted, Shannon and inverse Simpson indices, and also on datasets down-sampled to the smallest sample. Repertoire overlap was assessed by strict matching of CDR3 nucleotide sequence, V gene and J gene, and clustering was done by Jaccard-based multidimensional scaling. In its TCRdb copy, this immuneACCESS table keeps in-frame sequences only and misses some clones. Where compared with another copy, unresolved V genes explain less than half of these, and the others have no known cause. V and J calls and clone size come straight from that table; D and trimming were deduced from the DNA. Present in this sample are tens of thousands of clones, approximately 96% of which were seen just once. The leading ten clones occupy 0.031% of the sample.

For this clone: Which antigen it targets is not known. The record has no base qualities; no much larger clone is one base away.

The receptor's source is a boy younger than two with a congenital heart defect but otherwise immunologically healthy. Sequencing input: thymus tissue. The sequence is built from TRBV27 and TRBJ2-1, with 7 junctional bases fitting TRBD2. For the CDR3, the sequence is CASSLVPPGRIYNEQFF. In nucleotides, the sequence is TGTGCCAGCAGTTTAGTCCCTCCCGGGAGGATATACAATGAGCAGTTCTTC.